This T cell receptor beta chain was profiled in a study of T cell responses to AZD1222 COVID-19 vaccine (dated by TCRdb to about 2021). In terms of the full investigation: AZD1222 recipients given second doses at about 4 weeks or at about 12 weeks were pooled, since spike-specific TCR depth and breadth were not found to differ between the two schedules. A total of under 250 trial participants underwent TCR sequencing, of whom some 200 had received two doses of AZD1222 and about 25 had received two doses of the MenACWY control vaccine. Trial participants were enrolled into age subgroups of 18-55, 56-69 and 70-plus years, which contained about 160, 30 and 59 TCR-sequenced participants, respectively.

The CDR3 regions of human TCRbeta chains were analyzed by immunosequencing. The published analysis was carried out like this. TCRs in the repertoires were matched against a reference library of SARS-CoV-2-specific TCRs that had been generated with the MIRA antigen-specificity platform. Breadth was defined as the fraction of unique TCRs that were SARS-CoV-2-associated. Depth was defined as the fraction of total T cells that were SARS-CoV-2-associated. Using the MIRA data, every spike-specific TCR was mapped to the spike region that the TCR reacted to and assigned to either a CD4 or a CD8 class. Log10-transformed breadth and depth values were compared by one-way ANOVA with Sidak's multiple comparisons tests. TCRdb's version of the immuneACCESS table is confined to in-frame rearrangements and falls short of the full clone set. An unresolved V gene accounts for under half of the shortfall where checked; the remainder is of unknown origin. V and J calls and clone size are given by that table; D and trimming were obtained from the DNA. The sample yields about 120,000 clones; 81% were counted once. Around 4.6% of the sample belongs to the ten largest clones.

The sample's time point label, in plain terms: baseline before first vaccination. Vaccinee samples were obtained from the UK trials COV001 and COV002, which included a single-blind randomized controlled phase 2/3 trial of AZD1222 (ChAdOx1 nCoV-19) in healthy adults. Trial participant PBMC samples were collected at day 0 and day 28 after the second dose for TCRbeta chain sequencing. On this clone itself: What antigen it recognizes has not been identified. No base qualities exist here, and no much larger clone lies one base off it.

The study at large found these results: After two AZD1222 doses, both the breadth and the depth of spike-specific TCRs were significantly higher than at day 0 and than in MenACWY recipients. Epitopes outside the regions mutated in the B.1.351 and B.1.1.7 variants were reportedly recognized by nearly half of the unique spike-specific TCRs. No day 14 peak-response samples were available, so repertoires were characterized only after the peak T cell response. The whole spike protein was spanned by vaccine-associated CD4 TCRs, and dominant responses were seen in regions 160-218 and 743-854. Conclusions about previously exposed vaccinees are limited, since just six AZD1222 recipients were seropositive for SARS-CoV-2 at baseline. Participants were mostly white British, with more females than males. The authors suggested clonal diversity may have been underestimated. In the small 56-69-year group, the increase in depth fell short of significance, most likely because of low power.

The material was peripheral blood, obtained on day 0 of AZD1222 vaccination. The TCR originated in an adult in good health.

CDR3 protein: CASRPTIYRGGYGYTF. The nucleotide sequence is TGTGCCAGCAGACCCACGATTTACAGGGGAGGCTATGGCTACACCTTC. This sequence uses TRBV27 and TRBJ1-2, with 7 central nucleotides matching TRBD1. Here V drops 6 bases and J drops 4 bases, and the junction holds 14 bases not matched to any gene. CDR1 and CDR2 were assigned from the germline V gene (reference sequence) as MNHEY and SMNVEV. The CDR3 covers 16 residues, taking in both the cysteine and the phenylalanine. The retained sequence is limited to the CDR3, 48 bases, with the frame set at the first base.